The 21 T cell receptor beta chains in this list originate from one sample, sequenced in a study of identical twins. In TCRdb, the 5' RACE reads were re-called with MiXCR into one record per CDR3 protein. The sample lists 1.5 million to 2 million distinct CDR3 sequences, 32% seen once, with 0.25% to 0.3% in the top ten. What was sequenced was cord blood. These receptors were collected from a newborn girl in good health.

A few counts support this clonotype. As DNA, the CDR3 is TGTGCCAGCAGCCGGACAGGGTATAATTCACCCCTCCACTTT. Its translation is CASSRTGYNSPLHF. The J gene is TRBJ1-6, the V gene TRBV14, with 8 bases lining up with TRBD1. In germline, CDR1 is SGHDN, CDR2 FVKESK. This CDR3 comprises 14 residues. V shed 4 bases and J 4 bases; nucleotides not matched to a gene: 0.

This clonotype was seen only a few times. The chain couples TRBV7-2 to TRBJ1-2, with D hard to call. V was cut by 5 bases and J by 3 bases, with 10 bases left in between. Germline V CDR1 and CDR2: SGHTA, FQGNSA. This CDR3 is 13 amino acids long. CDR3: CASSDRGYYGYTF. CDR3 nucleotides: TGTGCCAGCAGCGACCGGGGATACTATGGCTACACCTTC.

This chain joins TRBV20-1 and TRBJ2-6, with D unclear. The CDR3 consists of 16 residues. Trimming cost V 3 bases and J 2 bases, with 14 bases left between them. Looked up from germline, CDR1 is DFQATT and CDR2 is SNEGSKA (reference sequence). The CDR3 here is CSASGLEFTGANVLTF. CDR3 in DNA: TGCAGTGCTAGCGGGTTAGAGTTTACTGGGGCCAACGTCCTGACTTTC.

This chain joins TRBV12-3 or TRBV12-4 and TRBJ1-1; D gene unclear. The CDR3 runs 14 residues. Trimming shortened V by 5 bases and J by 1 base, and 11 bases separated the two germline ends. The CDR3 DNA is TGTGCCAGCAGTCCCTCCCTCCGGAACACTGAAGCTTTCTTT. Translated: CASSPSLRNTEAFF.

The J gene is TRBJ2-3, the V gene TRBV20-1, with D perhaps TRBD1 or TRBD2 (6 bases each). The CDR3 length is 16 residues. Trimming removed 0 bases from V and 2 bases from J, with 15 bases in between. Germline loops: CDR1 DFQATT, CDR2 SNEGSKA (reference sequence). The chain's CDR3 is CSARDAVEGHTDTQYF. The CDR3 coding sequence is TGCAGTGCTAGAGATGCGGTGGAGGGACACACAGATACGCAGTATTTT.

This clonotype was seen more than once but under ten times. This CDR3 is CAISESGTGGQETQYF. The CDR3 DNA reads as TGTGCCATCAGTGAGTCCGGGACAGGGGGCCAAGAGACCCAGTACTTC. J is TRBJ2-5 and V is TRBV10-3; 11 bases align to TRBD1. The germline V gene has CDR1 ENHRY and CDR2 SYGVKD. J was trimmed by 1 base and V by 0 bases; bases with no gene match: 1. This CDR3 comprises 16 residues.

This clonotype turned up a few times. The V call is TRBV20-1, the J call TRBJ1-2, with a tentative D call TRBD1 (5 bases). In germline, CDR1 is DFQATT, CDR2 SNEGSKA (reference sequence). CDR3 size: 14 residues. The ends were cut back, 7 bases at V and 4 bases at J, with 19 bases in the middle. Written as DNA, the CDR3 is TGCAGTGTCTCAGACGGGGACGGTCCCTATGGCTACACCTTC. Protein sequence: CSVSDGDGPYGYTF.

This chain links TRBV28 with TRBJ2-3; D might be TRBD2 (6 bases). Looked up from germline, CDR1 is MDHEN and CDR2 is SYDVKM. Trimming pared 6 bases from V and 2 bases from J, leaving 21 bases between. The CDR3 totals 17 residues. In DNA, the CDR3 is TGTGCCAGCAGCCTGCCCCCGGGACTCGATAACACAGATACGCAGTATTTT. It codes for CASSLPPGLDNTDTQYF. Full variable domain (rest looked up from reference TRBV28 and TRBJ2-3): DVKVTQSSRYLVKRTGEKVFLECVQDMDHENMFWYRQDPGLGLRLIYFSYDVKMKEKGDIPEGYSVSREKKERFSLILESASTNQTSMYLCASSLPPGLDNTDTQYFGPGTRLTVL.

This clonotype was seen more than once but under ten times. The chain employs TRBV27 and TRBJ1-5; possible D gene TRBD1, 6 bases. The CDR3 has 14 amino acids. CDR1 and CDR2 from the germline V gene are MNHEY and SMNVEV (reference sequence). V lost 7 bases and J 3 bases, leaving 13 bases between the germline ends. Written as DNA, the CDR3 is TGTGCCAGCAACGTACAGGGACCCAATCAGCCCCAGCATTTT. It specifies CASNVQGPNQPQHF.

This clonotype came up many times. CDR3 in DNA: TGTGCCATCCGGGGGACTGATCACTACGAGCAGTACTTC. This sequence encodes CAIRGTDHYEQYF. The V gene is TRBV10-3, the J gene TRBJ2-7, with D possibly being TRBD2 (6 bases). From germline, CDR1 is ENHRY and CDR2 SYGVKD. The CDR3 has 13 residues. Trimming cost V 8 bases and J 3 bases, with 14 bases left between them.

The genes are TRBV14 and TRBJ1-1; D is uncertain. CDR1 is SGHDN, CDR2 FVKESK, per germline. The CDR3 extends over 14 amino acids. The germline V and J ends were trimmed by 0 bases and 4 bases, with 9 bases remaining between them. In nucleotides, the CDR3 is TGTGCCAGCAGCCAAGATAGAATATCCACTGAAGCTTTCTTT. Amino acids: CASSQDRISTEAFF.

The rearrangement links TRBV29-1 to TRBJ2-7, with 7 positions matching TRBD1. After removal of 2 bases from V and 5 bases from J, the junction contained 6 bases not matched to a gene. This CDR3 is 13 amino acids long. Looked up from germline, CDR1 is SQVTM and CDR2 is ANQGSEA. The CDR3 reads CSVERDRKDEQYF. CDR3 in DNA: TGCAGCGTTGAACGGGACAGAAAAGACGAGCAGTACTTC.

The CDR3 protein is CASSEADRADYGYTF. CDR3 DNA sequence: TGTGCCAGCAGTGAAGCGGACAGGGCGGACTATGGCTACACCTTC. The chain is built from TRBV6-1 and TRBJ1-2; 8 nucleotides agree with TRBD1. Germline V CDR1 and CDR2: MNHNS, SASEGT. The CDR3 loop spans 15 amino acids. V lost 0 bases to trimming and J lost 3 bases; unmatched junction nucleotides: 3.

This sequence joins TRBV6-1 and TRBJ2-5; 8 nucleotides line up with TRBD1. The J call may be faulty, since TRBJ2-7 better matches the DNA end. Germline V gene data show CDR1 as MNHNS and CDR2 as SASEGT. The CDR3 spans 17 residues. CDR3 DNA sequence: TGTGCCAGCAGTGAACGAACTTCGATACAGGGGGCCTACGAGCAGTACTTC. It encodes CASSERTSIQGAYEQYF.

In this sample, this clonotype turned up many times. The chain joins TRBV29-1 to TRBJ2-7, with unresolved D. CDR1 SQVTM and CDR2 ANQGSEA come from the germline V gene. V shed 5 bases and J shed 0 bases, with 14 bases lying between them. The CDR3 contains 14 residues. The CDR3 here is CSVTSFQTSYEQYF. The CDR3 region has the DNA TGCAGCGTTACCTCGTTTCAGACCTCCTACGAGCAGTACTTC.

The CDR3: CASSLGGKYEQYF. Here the CDR3 DNA reads TGCGCCAGCAGCTTGGGGGGAAAATACGAGCAGTACTTC. The J gene is TRBJ2-7, the V gene TRBV5-1, with D unresolved. V was clipped by 0 bases and J by 4 bases, with 8 bases between them. Germline assignment: CDR1 SGHRS and CDR2 YFSETQ. The CDR3 runs to 13 residues.

Here the CDR3 DNA reads TGTGCCAGCAGCTTAGTAATCGGGGACAATCAGCCCCAGCATTTT. This gives the protein CASSLVIGDNQPQHF. The chain employs TRBV7-2 and TRBJ1-5; no firm D call. The V gene lost 1 base and the J gene lost 3 bases, with 10 bases spanning the gap. Looked up from germline, CDR1 is SGHTA and CDR2 is FQGNSA. The CDR3 spans 15 residues.

This chain links TRBV21-1 with TRBJ1-4. TRBV21-1 counts as a pseudogene. The CDR3 covers 16 residues. CDR3 sequence: CANSKAIKSDLEKLFF. The CDR3 DNA is TGTGCCAACAGCAAAGCGATTAAGTCCGACCTTGAAAAACTGTTTTTT.

This clonotype was seen only a few times. CDR3 residues: CSAKALSYNEQFF. Written as DNA, the CDR3 is TGCAGTGCTAAAGCGCTCTCCTACAATGAGCAGTTCTTC. The J gene is TRBJ2-1, the V gene TRBV20-1; no reliable D call. Between the trimmed V and J ends, which lost 4 bases and 0 bases, there was a span of 7 bases. CDR1 is DFQATT, CDR2 SNEGSKA, per germline (reference sequence). This CDR3 comprises 13 residues.

The rearrangement joins TRBV25-1 to TRBJ2-4, with D tentatively TRBD2 (6 bases). The V and J ends lost 1 base and 4 bases respectively, with 20 bases between them. The length of the CDR3 is 18 residues. Germline lookup yields CDR1 MGHDK and CDR2 SYGVNS. The CDR3 bases are TGTGCCAGCAGTGAATCCGCGGGGTCGAGGGCCATAAAAAACATTCAGTACTTC. The encoded protein is CASSESAGSRAIKNIQYF.

This clonotype occurred once. This chain uses TRBV2 with TRBJ2-1, with 13 bases lining up with TRBD2. This CDR3 has 15 amino acids. CDR1 and CDR2 from the germline V gene are SNHLY and FYNNEI. J lost 13 bases, V lost 9 bases, and 15 bases had no gene match. DNA for the CDR3: TGTGCCAGTTCCAGGACTAGCGGGAGTAGGGAGACCCAGTTCTTC. Its protein product is CASSRTSGSRETQFF.